The sample holds one count of the clone carrying this T cell receptor beta chain. Its specificity is unknown. This specimen comes from a study of radiation and T cells in renal cell carcinoma. Whole-study results and caveats: Top tumor clonotypes rose in blood 2 weeks post-radiation, then contracted.

Germline V gene sequence: CDR1 MNHEY, CDR2 SVGAGI. The CDR3 length is 15 residues. V lost 6 bases and J lost 8, with 22 bases in between. The method was immunoSEQ multiplex PCR; TCRdb's version includes in-frame clones alone and lacks a portion of them. Among about 140,000 clones listed, over 65% were seen once. Stated time point: baseline pretreatment blood. Treatment meaning: 15 Gy SBRT to primary tumor, nephrectomy 4 weeks later. This specimen consisted of blood, obtained from a patient whose treatment included radiotherapy and nephrectomy. The J gene is TRBJ1-2, the V gene TRBV6-5; D remains ambiguous. The TCR sequence derives from a woman aged 50 to 65 with renal cell carcinoma. The CDR3 DNA is TGTGCCAGCAGACCCACGAATATCGTCACTGGCGGCTACACCTTC. Translating it yields CASRPTNIVTGGYTF.